Below, 25 T cell receptor beta chains from the same sample are listed, as sequenced in a study of blood T cell repertoires in COVID-19. The repertoire was sequenced with immunoSEQ multiplex PCR; TCRdb's copy has only in-frame clones and lacks some. Of about 240,000 clones listed, approximately 83% are singletons. Specimen: PBMCs or T cells enriched from blood (not recorded which). These receptors originate from a woman aged 40 to 50 with acute COVID-19.

V is TRBV28 and J is TRBJ2-5, with D possibly TRBD2 on 5 matching bases. The CDR3 totals 13 residues. V lost 3 bases and J lost 8, with 13 bases in between. The V gene's germline CDR1 is MDHEN and CDR2 SYDVKM. CDR3 nucleotide sequence: TGTGCCAGCAGTTTGAGGGCTCGGGAAACCCAGTACTTC. Its translation: CASSLRARETQYF.

This clone was detected once. The chain employs TRBV2 and TRBJ1-3, with D unresolved. The CDR3 runs 15 residues. V lost 0 bases and J 0 bases, leaving 6 bases between the germline ends. The germline CDR1 and CDR2 sequences are SNHLY and FYNNEI. CDR3 nucleotides: TGTGCCAGCAGTGAAGCGCGCGGCTCTGGAAACACCATATATTTT. The encoded protein is CASSEARGSGNTIYF.

The genes are TRBV27 and TRBJ1-1; D possibly corresponds to TRBD1 (6 bases). In germline, CDR1 is MNHEY, CDR2 SMNVEV (reference sequence). V lost 3 bases, J lost 4 bases, and 12 bases lay in between. This CDR3 region has 14 residues. The CDR3 DNA sequence: TGTGCCAGCAGTTTTCAGGGGCAGGGCACTGAAGCTTTCTTT. This codes for CASSFQGQGTEAFF.

The chain carries TRBV15 and TRBJ1-6; D is uncertain. The CDR3 is 13 residues long. Looked up from germline, CDR1 is LNHNV and CDR2 is YYDKDF (reference sequence). V gave up 1 base and J gave up 8 bases, with 6 bases separating them. CDR3 nucleotide sequence: TGTGCCACCAGCAGAGTAGTAGATTCACCCCTCCACTTT. Translation gives CATSRVVDSPLHF.

The chain uses TRBV18 and TRBJ1-3; 8 bases line up with TRBD1. The CDR3 is made up of 16 amino acids. V lost 3 bases to trimming and J lost 4 bases; unmatched junction nucleotides: 8. CDR1 KGHSH and CDR2 LQKENI come from the germline V gene. The CDR3 bases are TGTGCCAGCTCACCCCTAGGCAGGGGGCGAGGAAACACCATATATTTT. Translating gives CASSPLGRGRGNTIYF.

DNA of the CDR3: TGTGCCACCAGGTTCGCGGGAGGGCCTTACAATGAGCAGTTCTTC. This sequence encodes CATRFAGGPYNEQFF. The chain links TRBV11-2 to TRBJ2-1; 9 bases are shared with TRBD2. The junction had 11 bases not matched to a gene; V was cut back by 10 bases and J by 4 bases. The germline V gene has CDR1 SGHAT and CDR2 FQNNGV. The CDR3 extends over 15 amino acids.

The gene calls are TRBV5-4 and TRBJ2-7, with 9 bases fitting TRBD1. The CDR3 contains 15 residues. Per the germline V gene, CDR1 is SGHNT and CDR2 is YYREEE (reference sequence). The V segment lost 3 bases and the J segment 6 bases; nucleotides outside the gene matches: 10. The CDR3 here is CASSWSGTGYSEQYF. As DNA, the CDR3 is TGTGCCAGCAGCTGGTCTGGGACAGGGTACTCCGAGCAGTACTTC.

The chain has TRBV9 and TRBJ2-2; possible D gene TRBD1, 5 bases. The CDR3 is made up of 14 amino acids. V was trimmed by 3 bases and J by 0 bases, leaving 6 bases between them. The germline V gene has CDR1 SGDLS and CDR2 YYNGEE. This CDR3 is CASSGTPNTGELFF. As DNA, the CDR3 is TGTGCCAGCAGCGGGACACCGAACACCGGGGAGCTGTTTTTT.

The J gene is TRBJ2-7, the V gene TRBV5-4, with D uncertain. The CDR3 has 13 residues. CDR1 is SGHNT, CDR2 YYREEE, per germline (reference sequence). The ends were cut back, 4 bases at V and 3 bases at J, with 11 bases in the middle. CDR3 nucleotides: TGTGCCAGCAGCCAACACGTTGACTACGAGCAGTACTTC. Translated: CASSQHVDYEQYF.

The rearrangement joins TRBV6-5 to TRBJ1-1, with D tentatively TRBD1 (6 bases). This CDR3 has 13 amino acids. The V and J ends lost 2 bases and 6 bases respectively, with 10 bases between them. Germline V gene data show CDR1 as MNHEY and CDR2 as SVGAGI. CDR3 DNA sequence: TGTGCCAGCAGTTACGGGACAATGGCTGAAGCTTTCTTT. Its translation is CASSYGTMAEAFF.

The genes are TRBV4-2 and TRBJ1-6; TRBD1 might be the D (6 bases). The ends were cut back, 0 bases at V and 6 bases at J, with 18 bases in the middle. Germline lookup yields CDR1 LGHNA and CDR2 YNFKEQ. This CDR3 has 18 residues. The CDR3 DNA reads TGTGCCAGCAGCCAAGATCCATCCCCAGGGGAGTCTAATTCACCCCTCCACTTT. It encodes CASSQDPSPGESNSPLHF.

This clone was found many times. The chain has TRBV25-1 and TRBJ1-1, with a weak D call TRBD1 (6 bases). V was shortened by 3 bases and J by 1 base, with 6 bases between the two germline ends. Germline CDR1 MGHDK, CDR2 SYGVNS. The CDR3 consists of 13 residues. CDR3 nucleotides: TGTGCCAGCAGTGACAGGGGGAACACTGAAGCTTTCTTT. This sequence encodes CASSDRGNTEAFF.

The J gene is TRBJ1-1, the V gene TRBV2; 9 bases map to TRBD1. The germline gives CDR1 SNHLY, CDR2 FYNNEI. The ends lost 5 bases at V and 4 bases at J; junction bases unmatched: 8. The CDR3 is 15 amino acids. The CDR3 loop is CASSPDRGRGTEAFF. In DNA form, the CDR3 reads TGTGCCAGCAGTCCGGACAGGGGCCGAGGCACTGAAGCTTTCTTT.

The gene calls are TRBV6-5 and TRBJ1-1, with TRBD1 matching over 7 bases. Trimming at V came to 5 bases and at J to 8 bases, leaving 5 bases not matched to a gene. From germline, CDR1 is MNHEY and CDR2 SVGAGI. CDR3 size: 12 residues. In DNA, the CDR3 is TGTGCCAGCAGTAAACCGACAGGGGAAGCTTTCTTT. Its translation is CASSKPTGEAFF.

A few counts support this clone. The V and J genes are TRBV28 and TRBJ1-6; 8 bases agree with TRBD1. CDR1 MDHEN and CDR2 SYDVKM come from the germline V gene. The CDR3 is 15 amino acids. After removal of 5 bases from V and 6 bases from J, the junction contained 6 bases not matched to a gene. CDR3 nucleotides: TGTGCCAGCAGTCCTGACAGGGGAAGTAATTCACCCCTCCACTTT. Amino acid sequence: CASSPDRGSNSPLHF.

This chain connects TRBV25-1 to TRBJ1-6; the D gene is possibly TRBD1 (6 bases). V lost 1 base and J 12 bases, leaving 16 bases between the germline ends. CDR3 size: 15 residues. From germline, CDR1 is MGHDK and CDR2 SYGVNS. In DNA, the CDR3 is TGTGCCAGCAGTGAATCCTCCGGGGGGCGACTACCCCTCCACTTT. It specifies CASSESSGGRLPLHF.

V and J are TRBV28 and TRBJ2-2; possibly TRBD2 for D (5 bases). Germline CDR1 and CDR2: MDHEN and SYDVKM. The V and J ends lost 10 bases and 4 bases respectively, with 13 bases between them. This CDR3 is built from 13 residues. The CDR3 DNA sequence: TGTGCCACCCAGAGGGCGTCCACCGGGGAGCTGTTTTTT. Residues: CATQRASTGELFF.

The chain joins TRBV3-1 (or the pseudogene TRBV3-2) to TRBJ2-3; 13 nucleotides match TRBD2. J lost 6 bases, V lost 4 bases, and 4 bases had no gene match. Germline values: CDR1 LGHDT, CDR2 YNNKEL (reference sequence). This CDR3 comprises 15 residues. This CDR3 reads CASSPGLAGWDTQYF. CDR3 nucleotides: TGTGCCAGCAGCCCGGGACTAGCGGGATGGGATACGCAGTATTTT.

This chain links TRBV10-3 with TRBJ2-7, with 12 bases lining up with TRBD2. CDR1 is ENHRY and CDR2 is SYGVKD in the germline V gene. This CDR3 is 18 amino acids long. V was pared by 5 bases and J by 0 bases, with 11 bases of the junction left unmatched. DNA for the CDR3: TGTGCCATCAGTCCGGGACTAGCGGGCTTAACAAGCTCCTACGAGCAGTACTTC. This encodes CAISPGLAGLTSSYEQYF.

The CDR3 DNA is TGTGCCAGCAGCTCAGACGGTCAGGGCACTGAAGCTTTCTTT. Amino acids: CASSSDGQGTEAFF. This chain connects TRBV7-6 to TRBJ1-1; possible D gene TRBD1, 5 bases. V lost 4 bases and J 4 bases, leaving 13 bases between the germline ends. The germline gives CDR1 SGHVS, CDR2 FNYEAQ. The CDR3 runs to 14 residues.

The V gene is TRBV5-8, the J gene TRBJ1-1; the D gene is possibly TRBD1 (6 bases). CDR1 SGHTS and CDR2 YDEGEE come from the germline V gene. The V gene lost 6 bases and the J gene lost 5 bases, with 20 bases spanning the gap. This CDR3 is built from 15 residues. CDR3 protein: CASTQGWADRTEAFF. The CDR3 DNA reads as TGTGCCAGCACCCAGGGGTGGGCAGATCGTACTGAAGCTTTCTTT.

The chain combines TRBV3-1 (or the pseudogene TRBV3-2) with TRBJ1-1; D ambiguous. The CDR3 consists of 15 residues. Trimming shortened V by 4 bases and J by 10 bases, and 22 bases separated the two germline ends. Germline V gene lookup returns CDR1 LGHDT and CDR2 YNNKEL (reference sequence). The CDR3 DNA reads as TGTGCCAGCAGCCCCCACCGCGAGGGTGCGGGCCGAGCTTTCTTT. This translates into CASSPHREGAGRAFF.

V is TRBV5-1 and J is TRBJ2-2; possible D gene TRBD2, 5 bases. Germline V gene lookup returns CDR1 SGHRS and CDR2 YFSETQ. Deletions cut 0 bases from V and 5 bases from J, with 11 bases between. The CDR3 runs 15 residues. CDR3: CASSLGVTRTGELFF. Written as DNA, the CDR3 is TGCGCCAGCAGCTTGGGGGTCACTAGGACCGGGGAGCTGTTTTTT.

The table lists this clone with many counts. CDR3 loop: CASSIAPRGERDEKLFF. CDR3 in DNA: TGTGCCAGTAGTATAGCCCCCAGGGGGGAAAGAGATGAAAAACTGTTTTTT. V usage is TRBV19 and J usage is TRBJ1-4, with TRBD1 matching 7 bases. Looked up from germline, CDR1 is LNHDA and CDR2 is SQIVND (reference sequence). CDR3 length equals 17 residues. V lost 1 base and J lost 6; bases outside the gene matches: 11.

This clone was detected only a few times. This chain joins TRBV11-3 and TRBJ2-1; maybe TRBD2 (6 bases). CDR3 length: 15 residues. V was clipped by 5 bases and J by 8 bases, with 19 bases between them. Germline V gives CDR1 SGHNT, CDR2 YENEEA. CDR3 coding DNA: TGTGCCAGCAGCCCTATCCCGACTAGGCCCTATGAGCAGTTCTTC. This sequence encodes CASSPIPTRPYEQFF.